The 20 T cell receptor beta chains in this list originate from one sample, sequenced in a study of OX40 agonist ivuxolimab in advanced cancers. The assay was immunoSEQ multiplex PCR, and TCRdb's table has in-frame clones only and misses some. The data show about 67,000 clones, about 89% seen once. The specimen was CD4+ or CD8+ T cells sorted from blood, collected in a trial of the OX40 agonist ivuxolimab. The source of these receptors is an adult with an advanced solid tumor such as melanoma, head and neck, liver or kidney cancer.

The rearrangement joins TRBV5-1 to TRBJ2-3, with 7 bases lining up with TRBD2. The V segment lost 0 bases and the J segment 0 bases; nucleotides outside the gene matches: 4. Germline values: CDR1 SGHRS, CDR2 YFSETQ. The CDR3 length is 16 residues. The CDR3 loop is CASSLGLAGSTDTQYF. As DNA, the CDR3 is TGCGCCAGCAGCTTGGGACTAGCTGGGAGCACAGATACGCAGTATTTT.

The chain is built from TRBV19 and TRBJ2-1; tentatively, D is TRBD1 (6 bases). V shed 5 bases and J shed 7 bases, with 12 bases lying between them. The germline gives CDR1 LNHDA, CDR2 SQIVND (reference sequence). This CDR3 region has 13 residues. The DNA for the CDR3 is TGTGCCAGTAGTGCTGCCGACAGGAATGAGCAGTTCTTC. It yields the protein CASSAADRNEQFF.

The chain has TRBV9 and TRBJ1-1; D gene unclear. Trimming pared 4 bases from V and 0 bases from J, leaving 10 bases between. This CDR3 is built from 14 residues. CDR1 SGDLS and CDR2 YYNGEE come from the germline V gene. The CDR3 DNA reads as TGTGCCAGCAGCCCCCGGATTATGAACACTGAAGCTTTCTTT. Translated, it gives CASSPRIMNTEAFF.

V and J are TRBV5-1 and TRBJ1-3, with D unresolved. In germline, CDR1 is SGHRS, CDR2 YFSETQ. Trimming removed 0 bases at V and 0 bases at J, with 10 bases between. This CDR3 is 16 amino acids long. The CDR3 reads CASSLVGASSGNTIYF. DNA of the CDR3: TGCGCCAGCAGCTTGGTCGGCGCTAGCTCTGGAAACACCATATATTTT.

The V call is TRBV28, the J call TRBJ2-1; 8 bases line up with TRBD2. J lost 0 bases, V lost 6 bases, and 4 bases had no gene match. The germline CDR1 and CDR2 sequences are MDHEN and SYDVKM. This CDR3 has 15 residues. In DNA, the CDR3 is TGTGCCAGCAGGACTAGCGATAGCTCCTACAATGAGCAGTTCTTC. It translates to CASRTSDSSYNEQFF. The full variable domain, its missing parts supplied by reference TRBV28 and TRBJ2-1, is DVKVTQSSRYLVKRTGEKVFLECVQDMDHENMFWYRQDPGLGLRLIYFSYDVKMKEKGDIPEGYSVSREKKERFSLILESASTNQTSMYLCASRTSDSSYNEQFFGPGTRLTVL.

For the CDR3, the DNA is TGTGCCTCCGGTGGAGGATATAGCAATCAGCCCCAGCATTTT. Residues: CASGGGYSNQPQHF. V usage is TRBV2 and J usage is TRBJ1-5, with D hard to call. The V gene lost 11 bases and the J gene lost 0 bases, with 14 bases spanning the gap. Looked up from germline, CDR1 is SNHLY and CDR2 is FYNNEI. This CDR3 is built from 14 residues.

The chain has TRBV28 and TRBJ1-4; D unresolved. Trimming left V 4 bases short and J 8 bases short, with 8 bases between. From germline, CDR1 is MDHEN and CDR2 SYDVKM. There are 12 residues in the CDR3. The CDR3 sequence is CASSSTVEKLFF. The CDR3 DNA sequence: TGTGCCAGCAGTTCAACGGTGGAAAAACTGTTTTTT.

The chain carries TRBV15 and TRBJ2-7; no definite D call. Trimming left V 0 bases short and J 2 bases short, with 5 bases between. CDR3 length: 13 residues. Germline CDR1 LNHNV, CDR2 YYDKDF (reference sequence). CDR3 in amino acids: CATSRDLAYEQYF. The CDR3 coding sequence is TGTGCCACCAGCAGAGATTTGGCCTACGAGCAGTACTTC.

The chain uses TRBV5-5 and TRBJ1-1; D uncertain. The CDR3 length is 12 residues. V lost 2 bases and J lost 6, with 8 bases in between. Germline lookup yields CDR1 SGHKS and CDR2 YYEKEE (reference sequence). For the CDR3, the DNA is TGTGCCAGCAGCTTTGGGGTCGCTGAAGCTTTCTTT. It is translated as CASSFGVAEAFF.

V and J are TRBV27 and TRBJ1-6; 10 positions agree with TRBD1. Germline CDR1 MNHEY, CDR2 SMNVEV (reference sequence). The V and J ends lost 6 bases and 10 bases, in that order; junction bases with no gene match: 3. CDR3 length equals 13 residues. CDR3 protein: CASRGQGESPLHF. The DNA of the CDR3 is TGTGCCAGCAGAGGACAGGGGGAATCACCCCTCCACTTT.

The genes are TRBV29-1 and TRBJ1-4; the match to TRBD1 covers 9 bases. The CDR3 is made up of 13 amino acids. Trimming took 7 bases from V and 7 from J; bases not matched to a gene: 7. Germline V gene sequence: CDR1 SQVTM, CDR2 ANQGSEA. CDR3 nucleotides: TGCAGCGCCAGGGGACAGGGAGGTGAAAAACTGTTTTTT. It is translated as CSARGQGGEKLFF.

The V call is TRBV28, the J call TRBJ1-5, with a tentative D call TRBD1 (5 bases). The germline V gene encodes CDR1 MDHEN and CDR2 SYDVKM. CDR3 length: 16 amino acids. Deletions cut 4 bases from V and 7 bases from J, with 20 bases between. CDR3 in amino acids: CASSSHRLGESQPQHF. In DNA, the CDR3 is TGTGCCAGCAGTTCTCACAGGTTGGGGGAGAGCCAGCCCCAGCATTTT.

The rearrangement uses TRBV2 and TRBJ2-1; 7 bases line up with TRBD2. Trimming took 6 bases from V and 7 from J; bases not matched to a gene: 12. This CDR3 contains 15 residues. CDR1 is SNHLY, CDR2 FYNNEI, per germline. CDR3 nucleotide sequence: TGTGCCAGCAGGGCCTTCGCGGGAGTAAAGAATGAGCAGTTCTTC. Residues: CASRAFAGVKNEQFF.

The chain uses TRBV19 and TRBJ1-5, with 7 bases lining up with TRBD1. J gave up 5 bases and V 7 bases, and 14 bases lay outside the gene matches. The germline CDR1 and CDR2 sequences are LNHDA and SQIVND (reference sequence). The CDR3 consists of 16 residues. The CDR3 bases are TGTGCCAGTACCTCACTAACAGGGGTAGGTTATCAGCCCCAGCATTTT. Protein: CASTSLTGVGYQPQHF.

The chain uses TRBV7-9 and TRBJ1-4; D is unresolved. Deletions cut 1 base from V and 7 bases from J, with 13 bases between. This CDR3 contains 15 residues. Looked up from germline, CDR1 is SEHNR and CDR2 is FQNEAQ (reference sequence). CDR3 nucleotide sequence: TGTGCCAGCAGCTTAGTAATTGGTGAGGGTGAAAAACTGTTTTTT. Residues: CASSLVIGEGEKLFF.

The chain uses TRBV6-5 and TRBJ1-1; weak D call: TRBD1 (5 bases). Deletions cut 8 bases from V and 8 bases from J, with 12 bases between. Germline CDR1 and CDR2: MNHEY and SVGAGI. The CDR3 totals 11 residues. In DNA form, the CDR3 reads TGTGCCAGCGGTTCCGACAGCGAAGCTTTCTTT. Translating gives CASGSDSEAFF.

The rearrangement joins TRBV6-5 to TRBJ2-7; D unresolved. The CDR3 is made up of 14 amino acids. V lost 6 bases to trimming and J lost 2 bases, with 14 bases between them. Per germline, CDR1 MNHEY and CDR2 SVGAGI. Written as DNA, the CDR3 is TGTGCCAGCAGGGGGTCTATGATTACCTACGAGCAGTACTTC. Translation: CASRGSMITYEQYF.

The sample holds a few counts of this clone. The chain couples TRBV5-1 to TRBJ2-7; D perhaps matches TRBD1 (5 bases). Trimming pared 0 bases from V and 4 bases from J, leaving 11 bases between. The CDR3 runs to 14 residues. Germline-derived CDR1 and CDR2 are SGHRS and YFSETQ. The CDR3 spells CASSLASGWYEQYF. The DNA of the CDR3 is TGCGCCAGCAGCTTGGCCTCAGGGTGGTACGAGCAGTACTTC.

The count of this clone is one. The rearrangement joins TRBV6-1 to TRBJ1-2, with TRBD1 identical over 7 bases. The J segment lost 4 bases and the V segment lost 7 bases, leaving 12 bases of the junction unmatched. The CDR3 is 15 amino acids. The germline gives CDR1 MNHNS, CDR2 SASEGT. CDR3 loop: CASTHSSTGSYGYTF. The DNA for the CDR3 is TGTGCCAGCACCCATTCTTCGACAGGGAGCTATGGCTACACCTTC.

This clone was observed once. The gene calls are TRBV7-9 and TRBJ2-3; D gene ambiguous. The CDR3 loop spans 13 amino acids. Per the germline V gene, CDR1 is SEHNR and CDR2 is FQNEAQ (reference sequence). Trimming stripped 4 bases from V and 8 bases from J, with 13 bases between. CDR3 sequence: CASSSPTAGTQYF. The CDR3, as DNA: TGTGCCAGCAGCTCCCCGACGGCAGGTACGCAGTATTTT.